This TCR beta chain was found in a study of identical twins. General study findings and limits: With beta out-of-frame sequences, excess sharing by twins was weaker.

Among all donors, each was a healthy Caucasian. Unmatched junction bases numbered 11, after V lost 6 bases and J lost 8 bases. Germline assignment: CDR1 DFQATT and CDR2 SNEGSKA (reference sequence). The CDR3 extends over 13 amino acids. After template switching added a universal primer site, the resulting cDNA carried unique molecular identifiers. TCRdb re-analysed the 5' RACE reads in MiXCR, keeping a single row per CDR3 protein. The sample has about 240,000 distinct CDR3 sequences; under 12% are singletons. Details on this clonotype: Its antigen is unknown.

Sequencing was performed on memory T cells sorted from blood. This chain links TRBV20-1 with TRBJ1-2; 8 nucleotides line up with TRBD1. The source of this sequence is a middle-aged man in good health. The CDR3, as DNA: TGCAGTGCAACTAACAGGGGGGCACGGGGCTACACCTTC. Its protein is CSATNRGARGYTF.